These 3 T cell receptor beta chains were all obtained from the same sample, sequenced in a study of T cell changes during pregnancy in multiple sclerosis. This table comes from immunoSEQ multiplex PCR, and its TCRdb copy is limited to in-frame clones, with some not included. The table lists around 59,000 clones, about 92% of them singletons. The specimen comprised peripheral blood, sampled in the first trimester of pregnancy. These receptor sequences come from a female donor with multiple sclerosis, enrolled in a pregnancy study.

The chain is built from TRBV4-2 and TRBJ2-2; tentatively, D is TRBD1 (5 bases). V was cut by 3 bases and J by 1 base, with 12 bases left in between. CDR1 is LGHNA and CDR2 is YNFKEQ in the germline V gene. CDR3 length: 16 residues. The CDR3 nucleotides are TGTGCCAGCAGCCACGGCAGGGCGGTGAACACCGGGGAGCTGTTTTTT. This codes for CASSHGRAVNTGELFF.

The chain joins TRBV6-6 to TRBJ1-5; D is unresolved. V lost 7 bases, J lost 5 bases, and 15 bases lay in between. This CDR3 spans 14 amino acids. Germline V gene data show CDR1 as MNHNY and CDR2 as SVGAGI (reference sequence). The CDR3 spells CASNEGQVHQPQHF. The CDR3 DNA is TGTGCCAGCAACGAAGGTCAGGTGCATCAGCCCCAGCATTTT.

V usage is TRBV6-5 and J usage is TRBJ2-2; D possibly corresponds to TRBD1 (6 bases). The CDR3 totals 16 residues. V was shortened by 1 base and J by 4 bases, with 13 bases between the two germline ends. Germline lookup yields CDR1 MNHEY and CDR2 SVGAGI. In nucleotides, the CDR3 is TGTGCCAGCAGTTACTGGCAGGGGCCCCCCACCGGGGAGCTGTTTTTT. Translation: CASSYWQGPPTGELFF.